The 23 T cell receptor beta chains presented below share a single source sample, sequenced in a study of T cell changes during pregnancy in multiple sclerosis. Only in-frame clones appear in the TCRdb table, and some are missing; sequencing was by immunoSEQ multiplex PCR. The data show about 24,000 clones, with about 92% seen just once and roughly 9% held by the top ten. This specimen consisted of CD8+ T cells from peripheral blood mononuclear cells, obtained in the third trimester of pregnancy. The receptors come from a female donor in good health, enrolled as a control in a pregnancy study.

The chain uses TRBV4-1 and TRBJ1-2; no firm D call. The germline V gene has CDR1 MGHRA and CDR2 YSYEKL. The germline V and J ends were trimmed by 3 bases and 0 bases, with 5 bases remaining between them. The CDR3 runs to 13 residues. CDR3 protein: CASSQVANYGYTF. In DNA form, the CDR3 reads TGCGCCAGCAGCCAGGTAGCTAACTATGGCTACACCTTC.

The V and J genes are TRBV28 and TRBJ1-2; 9 bases match TRBD1. Germline values: CDR1 MDHEN, CDR2 SYDVKM. Trimming cost V 6 bases and J 5 bases; bases outside gene matches: 7. This CDR3 has 14 amino acids. The CDR3 DNA reads as TGTGCCAGCAGGACCGGGACAGGGTATTATGGCTACACCTTC. It encodes CASRTGTGYYGYTF.

V is TRBV11-1 and J is TRBJ2-1; TRBD2 aligns across 15 bases. Trimming at V came to 6 bases and at J to 7 bases, leaving 7 bases not matched to a gene. CDR3 length: 16 amino acids. CDR1 is SGHAT and CDR2 is FQDESV in the germline V gene (reference sequence). This chain's CDR3 is CASRGLAGGRRNEQFF. CDR3 DNA: TGTGCCAGCAGGGGACTAGCGGGAGGTCGGCGGAATGAGCAGTTCTTC.

This sequence joins TRBV14 and TRBJ1-2; 8 positions match TRBD1. CDR3 size: 15 residues. Germline CDR1 is SGHDN and CDR2 is FVKESK. V shed 3 bases and J 6 bases; nucleotides not matched to a gene: 9. The CDR3 sequence: CASSQDRVSRNGYTF. The CDR3, as DNA: TGTGCCAGCAGCCAGGACAGGGTTAGTCGGAATGGCTACACCTTC.

This CDR3 is CASTPGGGTSGISQGEQYF. In DNA, the CDR3 is TGTGCCAGCACCCCGGGAGGGGGGACTAGCGGGATATCACAGGGCGAGCAGTACTTC. This chain joins TRBV2 and TRBJ2-7; 13 nucleotides align to TRBD2. The trim removed 7 bases at V and 6 bases at J, leaving 21 bases unmatched. This CDR3 region has 19 residues. Germline CDR1 is SNHLY and CDR2 is FYNNEI.

This chain connects TRBV5-6 to TRBJ2-1, with 12 nucleotides matching TRBD2. J lost 8 bases, V lost 3 bases, and 6 bases had no gene match. The germline gives CDR1 SGHDT, CDR2 YYEEEE. The CDR3 totals 15 residues. CDR3 protein: CASSWLAGGRHEQFF. The CDR3 DNA sequence: TGTGCCAGCAGCTGGCTAGCGGGGGGGCGCCATGAGCAGTTCTTC. The complete variable domain, with remaining parts taken from reference TRBV5-6 and TRBJ2-1, reads DAGVTQSPTHLIKTRGQQVTLRCSPKSGHDTVSWYQQALGQGPQFIFQYYEEEERQRGNFPDRFSGHQFPNYSSELNVNALLLGDSALYLCASSWLAGGRHEQFFGPGTRLTVL.

The rearrangement joins TRBV6-5 to TRBJ2-7; 10 bases map to TRBD1. The CDR3 contains 16 residues. After removal of 2 bases from V and 6 bases from J, the junction contained 10 bases not matched to a gene. CDR1 is MNHEY, CDR2 SVGAGI, per germline. Written as DNA, the CDR3 is TGTGCCAGCAGTTACCCGACAGGGGGCGAAAAGTGCGAGCAGTACTTC. This codes for CASSYPTGGEKCEQYF.

The chain couples TRBV6-1 to TRBJ2-3; 7 bases are shared with TRBD2. The CDR3 is 14 residues long. The trim removed 8 bases at V and 5 bases at J, leaving 10 bases unmatched. Germline V gene data show CDR1 as MNHNS and CDR2 as SASEGT. Written as DNA, the CDR3 is TGTGCCAGCTGGGGAGGGGATTGGTTAGATACGCAGTATTTT. It codes for CASWGGDWLDTQYF.

The chain couples TRBV11-3 to TRBJ2-2, with D possibly TRBD2 on 7 matching bases. The germline gives CDR1 SGHNT, CDR2 YENEEA. Trimming took off 2 bases at V and 3 bases at J, with 10 bases between the two ends. The CDR3 has 15 residues. The CDR3 sequence is CASSLNGGHTGELFF. The CDR3 DNA reads TGTGCCAGCAGCTTAAACGGGGGGCACACCGGGGAGCTGTTTTTT.

The V and J genes are TRBV4-1 and TRBJ1-6; a possible D gene is TRBD1 (6 bases). Trimming took 3 bases from V and 0 from J, leaving 6 bases between them. This CDR3 has 15 residues. Germline V gene sequence: CDR1 MGHRA, CDR2 YSYEKL. The CDR3 is CASSQDSSYNSPLHF. The CDR3 DNA reads TGCGCCAGCAGCCAGGACAGCTCCTATAATTCACCCCTCCACTTT.

CDR3 amino acids: CASSFGSGGDETQYF. CDR3 coding DNA: TGTGCCAGCAGCTTCGGGAGCGGGGGGGATGAGACCCAGTACTTC. The V and J genes are TRBV11-2 and TRBJ2-5, with 10 bases that match TRBD2. The length of the CDR3 is 15 residues. V was clipped by 3 bases and J by 5 bases; unmatched bases: 6. Germline V CDR1 and CDR2: SGHAT, FQNNGV.

V is TRBV6-1 and J is TRBJ2-7; 9 positions match TRBD2. Germline V gene sequence: CDR1 MNHNS, CDR2 SASEGT. V was clipped by 0 bases and J by 0 bases; unmatched bases: 0. The CDR3 loop spans 15 amino acids. The CDR3: CASSEASGSSYEQYF. The CDR3 DNA reads as TGTGCCAGCAGTGAAGCTAGCGGGAGCTCCTACGAGCAGTACTTC.

By sample share, this clone is medium-sized (0.01 to 0.1%). The chain combines TRBV6-4 with TRBJ2-7; perhaps TRBD1 as D (5 bases). The germline V and J ends were trimmed by 5 bases and 7 bases, with 21 bases remaining between them. CDR1 and CDR2 (germline): MRHNA, SNTAGT. The CDR3 covers 15 residues. CDR3 in DNA: TGTGCCAGCAGTCCTGGGGCTAGTGGAACCGAAGAGCAGTACTTC. Amino acid sequence: CASSPGASGTEEQYF.

The chain has TRBV29-1 and TRBJ1-1, with 7 nucleotides matching TRBD1. J gave up 7 bases and V 6 bases, and 8 bases lay outside the gene matches. This CDR3 contains 12 residues. CDR1 and CDR2 from the germline V gene are SQVTM and ANQGSEA. The CDR3: CSVIQGSGEAFF. The CDR3 nucleotides are TGCAGCGTCATACAGGGGTCGGGTGAAGCTTTCTTT.

The J gene is TRBJ1-3, the V gene TRBV6-5; 7 bases are a match to TRBD1. V trimming: 4 bases; J trimming: 2 bases; junction bases outside the gene matches: 2. Germline CDR1 MNHEY, CDR2 SVGAGI. The CDR3 is 14 residues long. CDR3 sequence reads: CASSSDRTGNTIYF. The CDR3 bases are TGTGCCAGCAGTTCGGACAGGACTGGAAACACCATATATTTT.

The V and J genes are TRBV19 and TRBJ2-4; the D is unclear. Deletions cut 8 bases from V and 5 bases from J, with 10 bases between. The germline gives CDR1 LNHDA, CDR2 SQIVND (reference sequence). The CDR3 consists of 12 residues. The CDR3 DNA is TGTGCCAGTCTAAACCGAGAAAACATTCAGTACTTC. Its protein product is CASLNRENIQYF.

V gene TRBV15 combines with J gene TRBJ1-4; D is uncertain. Germline CDR1 is LNHNV and CDR2 is YYDKDF (reference sequence). Trimming took 3 bases from V and 7 from J, leaving 9 bases between them. CDR3 size: 13 residues. CDR3 coding DNA: TGTGCCACCAGCAGCCGACTGAGTGAAAAACTGTTTTTT. Translating gives CATSSRLSEKLFF.

This clone has just one count. The chain recombines TRBV28 with TRBJ2-7; D is possibly TRBD1 (6 bases). V was clipped by 6 bases and J by 2 bases, with 17 bases between them. The germline V gene encodes CDR1 MDHEN and CDR2 SYDVKM. This CDR3 is built from 15 residues. This CDR3 reads CASRATGSSTYEQYF. CDR3 DNA sequence: TGTGCCAGCAGAGCTACAGGGAGTTCGACCTACGAGCAGTACTTC.

This clone has just one count. This chain uses TRBV7-8 with TRBJ1-3; possible D gene TRBD1, 5 bases. Germline V gene data show CDR1 as SGHVS and CDR2 as FQNEAQ. This CDR3 spans 13 amino acids. Trimming took 2 bases from V and 8 from J, leaving 10 bases between them. This CDR3 reads CASSLFRGHTIYF. CDR3 DNA sequence: TGTGCCAGCAGCTTATTTAGGGGCCACACCATATATTTT.

The chain recombines TRBV18 with TRBJ1-3; D possibly corresponds to TRBD1 (6 bases). The CDR3 has 19 amino acids. Trimming took 2 bases from V and 2 from J, leaving 22 bases between them. Germline loops: CDR1 KGHSH, CDR2 LQKENI. For the CDR3, the DNA is TGTGCCAGCTCACCAGAGGTTTTCGGCAGGGGAACACCTGGAAACACCATATATTTT. As protein: CASSPEVFGRGTPGNTIYF.

CDR3 amino acids: CASSKLAVNTGELFF. CDR3 coding DNA: TGTGCCAGCAGTAAACTAGCAGTCAACACCGGGGAGCTGTTTTTT. The V gene is TRBV27, the J gene TRBJ2-2; possible D gene TRBD2, 6 bases. Germline V gene sequence: CDR1 MNHEY, CDR2 SMNVEV (reference sequence). The CDR3 consists of 15 residues. The ends were cut back, 5 bases at V and 2 bases at J, with 12 bases in the middle.

This clone was seen a handful of times. The rearrangement joins TRBV21-1 to TRBJ2-3; the DNA was not compared with TRBD2, the D call given in the table. TRBV21-1 is a known pseudogene. The length of the CDR3 is 16 residues. The CDR3 is CASPLDRGEHTDTQYF. CDR3 in DNA: TGTGCCAGCCCTCTGGATCGGGGGGAACACACAGATACGCAGTATTTT.

The CDR3 protein is CASSQVNRGGTEAFF. The CDR3 DNA reads TGCGCCAGCAGCCAAGTAAACAGGGGGGGAACTGAAGCTTTCTTT. V gene TRBV4-1 combines with J gene TRBJ1-1; TRBD1 matches at 8 bases. The CDR3 loop spans 15 amino acids. Looked up from germline, CDR1 is MGHRA and CDR2 is YSYEKL. V lost 1 base and J lost 5; bases outside the gene matches: 6.